The T cell receptor (beta chain) under discussion was sequenced for a study of neurological immune-mediated disorders. TCRdb recomputed calls from the 5' RACE reads with MiXCR, one row per CDR3 protein. The sample records approximately 47,000 distinct CDR3 sequences, roughly 14% being singletons. Germline values: CDR1 MDHEN, CDR2 SYDVKM. Trimming removed 2 bases at V and 8 bases at J, with 16 bases between. This CDR3 has 15 amino acids. On this clonotype itself: It may be a read error: a sequence one base away is much more abundant.

Time point denoted: longitudinal time-point 3. This chain uses TRBV28 with TRBJ2-4; D may be TRBD1 (6 bases). The sample taken for sequencing was PBMCs. The sequence was collected from a man aged 25 to 40 in good health. The CDR3 here is CASSLEERGMDIQYF. CDR3 coding DNA: TGTGCCAGCAGTTTAGAAGAGAGGGGGATGGACATTCAGTACTTC. The full variable domain, its missing parts supplied by reference TRBV28 and TRBJ2-4, is DVKVTQSSRYLVKRTGEKVFLECVQDMDHENMFWYRQDPGLGLRLIYFSYDVKMKEKGDIPEGYSVSREKKERFSLILESASTNQTSMYLCASSLEERGMDIQYFGAGTRLSVL.